Presented here are 18 T cell receptor beta chains from one specimen sequenced in a study of molecular identifiers for immune sequencing clone quantification. A single record per CDR3 protein comes from TCRdb applying MiXCR to the PCR reads. The data contain around 300,000 distinct CDR3 sequences, 24% of them singletons. The sample was naive CD8+ T cells from blood, with Jurkat cell RNA spiked in. The subset is: FACS-sorted CD8+CD4-CCR7+CD45RA+ naive T cells. The receptors were sampled from a human donor in good health. Some libraries in this study had Jurkat cell RNA spiked in.

This clonotype was detected many times. The chain combines TRBV7-6 with TRBJ2-3, with TRBD2 as a possible D gene (6 bases). CDR3 size: 15 residues. Germline V gene sequence: CDR1 SGHVS, CDR2 FNYEAQ. The V end lost 3 bases, the J end lost 2 bases, and 12 bases lay between the germline ends. This chain's CDR3 is CASSLTSYFTDTQYF. The DNA for the CDR3 is TGTGCCAGCAGCTTGACTAGTTACTTCACAGATACGCAGTATTTT.

This clonotype appeared many times. This chain joins TRBV5-1 and TRBJ2-3; 7 bases match TRBD2. The CDR3 length is 16 residues. From germline, CDR1 is SGHRS and CDR2 YFSETQ. Trimming at V came to 4 bases and at J to 3 bases, leaving 11 bases not matched to a gene. The CDR3 DNA sequence: TGCGCCAGCAGCCATCCCGGACTAGACCCAACAGATACGCAGTATTTT. Translated: CASSHPGLDPTDTQYF. Full variable domain (remainder filled in from reference TRBV5-1 and TRBJ2-3): KAGVTQTPRYLIKTRGQQVTLSCSPISGHRSVSWYQQTPGQGLQFLFEYFSETQRNKGNFPGRFSGRQFSNSRSEMNVSTLELGDSALYLCASSHPGLDPTDTQYFGPGTRLTVL.

J is TRBJ1-5 and V is TRBV19; possible D gene TRBD1, 5 bases. The CDR3 has 17 residues. V lost 3 bases to trimming and J lost 1 base, with 16 bases between them. Germline values: CDR1 LNHDA, CDR2 SQIVND (reference sequence). CDR3 loop: CASSIVGAGESNQPQHF. Written as DNA, the CDR3 is TGTGCCAGTAGTATTGTAGGGGCAGGAGAAAGCAATCAGCCCCAGCATTTT.

This clonotype was counted many times. In nucleotides, the CDR3 is TGCAGCGTTGAAGAGCGGGGGAGCACAGATACGCAGTATTTT. It translates to CSVEERGSTDTQYF. The gene calls are TRBV29-1 and TRBJ2-3, with TRBD2 matching 7 bases. In germline, CDR1 is SQVTM, CDR2 ANQGSEA. Trimming cost V 0 bases and J 0 bases; bases outside gene matches: 0. The CDR3 covers 14 residues.

This clonotype was seen a few times. A much larger clone is a single base away; this may be a read error. The final CDR3 position lacks the conserved phenylalanine or tryptophan, pointing to a likely read error. The chain joins TRBV6-6 to TRBJ2-3; D is possibly TRBD2 (6 bases). V shed 6 bases and J shed 4 bases, with 11 bases lying between them. The CDR3 sequence is 13 residues long. Germline values: CDR1 MNHNY, CDR2 SVGAGI (reference sequence). The CDR3 DNA sequence: TGTGCCAGCAGAGACCCTAGCGCAGATACGCAGTATCTT. The encoded protein is CASRDPSADTQYL.

Regarding this clonotype: This may arise from a read error, as a much more abundant clone is one base away. V and J are TRBV12-5 and TRBJ1-1; maybe TRBD1 (5 bases). Germline V gives CDR1 LGHNT, CDR2 FRNRAP. V shed 0 bases and J shed 7 bases, with 9 bases lying between them. This CDR3 is built from 13 residues. The chain's CDR3 is CASGLVRGGEAFF. CDR3 DNA: TGTGCTAGTGGTTTGGTAAGGGGCGGTGAAGCTTTCTTT. Drawing the rest from reference TRBV12-5 and TRBJ1-1, the complete variable domain is DARVTQTPRHKVTEMGQEVTMRCQPILGHNTVFWYRQTMMQGLELLAYFRNRAPLDDSGMPKDRFSAEMPDATLATLKIQPSEPRDSAVYFCASGLVRGGEAFFGQGTRLTVV.

The genes are TRBV12-5 and TRBJ1-5; unclear D gene. V was pared by 4 bases and J by 2 bases, with 3 bases between. Germline V gene data show CDR1 as LGHNT and CDR2 as FRNRAP. This CDR3 has 12 amino acids. The CDR3 region has the DNA TGTGCTAGTGGTTACCGCAATCAGCCCCAGCATTTT. The encoded protein is CASGYRNQPQHF.

Many counts were recorded for this clonotype. CDR3 region: CASIWGTGGPDTQYF. CDR3 DNA sequence: TGTGCCAGCATTTGGGGGACAGGGGGCCCAGATACGCAGTATTTT. V usage is TRBV6-6 and J usage is TRBJ2-3; 12 positions match TRBD1. Germline lookup yields CDR1 MNHNY and CDR2 SVGAGI (reference sequence). V dropped 7 bases and J dropped 4; count of bases not matched to a gene: 6. The CDR3 runs to 15 residues.

This clonotype has a handful of counts. The rearrangement joins TRBV19 to TRBJ2-5, with D perhaps matching TRBD1 (7 bases). Germline V gene lookup returns CDR1 LNHDA and CDR2 SQIVND (reference sequence). Trimming took off 9 bases at V and 4 bases at J, with 21 bases between the two ends. CDR3 length: 15 residues. CDR3 DNA: TGTGCCAGGGGGCGGGACAGCAAATGGGTAGAGACCCAGTACTTC. This sequence encodes CARGRDSKWVETQYF.

This clonotype was found many times. J is TRBJ1-4 and V is TRBV7-2; 8 bases match TRBD1. V was clipped by 4 bases and J by 7 bases; unmatched bases: 8. Germline V gives CDR1 SGHTA, CDR2 FQGNSA. This CDR3 spans 15 amino acids. The CDR3 sequence: CASSSTGARSEKLFF. The CDR3, as DNA: TGTGCCAGCAGCTCGACAGGGGCAAGAAGTGAAAAACTGTTTTTT.

This clonotype was seen ten or more times. CDR3 region: CATSRVGYTEAFF. As DNA, the CDR3 is TGTGCCACCAGCAGAGTGGGATACACTGAAGCTTTCTTT. The V gene is TRBV15, the J gene TRBJ1-1; no reliable D call. From germline, CDR1 is LNHNV and CDR2 YYDKDF (reference sequence). V was clipped by 1 base and J by 3 bases, with 6 bases between them. The CDR3 covers 13 residues. Drawing the rest from reference TRBV15 and TRBJ1-1, the complete variable domain is DAMVIQNPRYQVTQFGKPVTLSCSQTLNHNVMYWYQQKSSQAPKLLFHYYDKDFNNEADTPDNFQSRRPNTSFCFLDIRSPGLGDTAMYLCATSRVGYTEAFFGQGTRLTVV.

The sample holds many counts of this clonotype. The chain employs TRBV30 and TRBJ2-1; 8 bases align to TRBD2. This CDR3 spans 14 amino acids. Germline trimming cut 1 base from V and 5 bases from J; bases unmatched to any gene: 4. Germline assignment: CDR1 GTSNPN and CDR2 SVGIG (reference sequence). This chain's CDR3 is CAWSGLAINNEQFF. CDR3 sequence (DNA): TGTGCCTGGAGTGGACTAGCGATAAACAATGAGCAGTTCTTC. The whole variable domain, remainder taken from reference TRBV30 and TRBJ2-1, is SQTIHQWPATLVQPVGSPLSLECTVEGTSNPNLYWYRQAAGRGLQLLFYSVGIGQISSEVPQNLSASRPQDRQFILSSKKLLLSDSGFYLCAWSGLAINNEQFFGPGTRLTVL.

The chain carries TRBV6-2 or TRBV6-3 and TRBJ1-1, with D uncertain. Between the trimmed V and J ends, which lost 7 bases and 3 bases, there was a span of 12 bases. CDR1 is MNHEY, CDR2 SVGEGT, per germline. This CDR3 spans 13 amino acids. CDR3 sequence: CASTGVMDTEAFF. The CDR3 DNA reads as TGTGCCAGCACCGGGGTTATGGACACTGAAGCTTTCTTT.

This chain links TRBV20-1 with TRBJ1-3; the D gene is possibly TRBD1 (5 bases). The germline V and J ends were trimmed by 0 bases and 0 bases, with 21 bases remaining between them. The CDR3 is made up of 19 amino acids. Germline V gene sequence: CDR1 DFQATT, CDR2 SNEGSKA (reference sequence). The CDR3 sequence: CSARDLRRAGTISGNTIYF. The CDR3, as DNA: TGCAGTGCTAGAGATCTTCGACGTGCGGGGACCATCTCTGGAAACACCATATATTTT.

This clonotype was picked up a small number of times. V and J are TRBV27 and TRBJ1-5, with D possibly TRBD1 on 6 matching bases. Germline values: CDR1 MNHEY, CDR2 SMNVEV (reference sequence). This CDR3 has 16 residues. The V end was cut by 7 bases, the J end by 2 bases, with 18 bases between. The CDR3 coding sequence is TGTGCCAGCAAGGGACAAGGGGAGGGCGGCAATCAGCCCCAGCATTTT. Translating it yields CASKGQGEGGNQPQHF.

This clonotype was observed a few times. This sequence joins TRBV6-2 or TRBV6-3 and TRBJ2-3; TRBD2 matches at 8 bases. Germline CDR1 and CDR2: MNHEY and SVGEGT. This CDR3 comprises 17 residues. The junction had 13 bases not matched to a gene; V was cut back by 6 bases and J by 2 bases. DNA for the CDR3: TGTGCCAGCAGCAGAGATGGGGCGGGAGGAGCCACAGATACGCAGTATTTT. Translated: CASSRDGAGGATDTQYF.

The CDR3 DNA follows: TGTGCCAGCAGTGGCCGGGACAGGCTGATCCACGAGCAGTACTTC. This gives the protein CASSGRDRLIHEQYF. V gene TRBV2 combines with J gene TRBJ2-7; TRBD1 aligns across 8 bases. Germline lookup yields CDR1 SNHLY and CDR2 FYNNEI. The CDR3 has 15 residues. The J segment lost 5 bases and the V segment lost 4 bases, leaving 10 bases of the junction unmatched.

This clonotype came up many times. V usage is TRBV12-3 or TRBV12-4 and J usage is TRBJ1-4; TRBD1 matches 7 bases. The CDR3 has 12 amino acids. The trim removed 7 bases at V and 10 bases at J, leaving 6 bases unmatched. Here the CDR3 reads CASTGDSRKLFF. The CDR3 DNA follows: TGTGCCAGCACCGGGGACAGCCGAAAACTGTTTTTT.